Each of the 10 T cell receptor beta chains below was sequenced from the same sample in a study of T cells in Graves' hyperthyroidism and ophthalmopathy. The investigators amplified TCR beta CDR3 regions from RNA transcripts. The HTBI set primed first-round TCR CDR3 RT-PCR. TCRdb re-called the multiplex PCR reads through MiXCR, storing one row per CDR3 protein. This sample has hundreds of thousands of distinct CDR3 sequences; about 15% occur once, and the top ten carry approximately 5.7%. Sequencing was carried out using blood. These receptors were obtained from a woman in her 30s with Graves' hyperthyroidism that later progressed to Graves' ophthalmopathy.

The chain couples TRBV2 to TRBJ2-7; TRBD2 might be the D (6 bases). Germline assignment: CDR1 SNHLY and CDR2 FYNNEI. CDR3 size: 14 residues. The V gene lost 6 bases and the J gene lost 3 bases, with 15 bases spanning the gap. The CDR3: CASRVNAGSYEQYF. The CDR3 coding sequence is TGTGCCAGCAGGGTCAATGCGGGGAGCTACGAGCAGTACTTC.

The rearrangement links TRBV24-1 to TRBJ1-6; D gene unclear. The CDR3 extends over 14 amino acids. V gave up 7 bases and J gave up 7 bases, with 13 bases separating them. From germline, CDR1 is KGHDR and CDR2 SFDVKD. In nucleotides, the CDR3 is TGTGCCACCAGATCGACCGGGGAAAATTCACCCCTCCACTTT. This codes for CATRSTGENSPLHF.

This clonotype showed up many times. This chain joins TRBV2 and TRBJ2-2, with 9 positions matching TRBD2. The germline V gene has CDR1 SNHLY and CDR2 FYNNEI. The CDR3 runs to 15 residues. V trimming: 3 bases; J trimming: 7 bases; junction bases outside the gene matches: 6. CDR3 residues: CASSDRGRAGGELFF. The CDR3 DNA sequence: TGTGCCAGCAGTGACCGCGGGAGGGCCGGCGGGGAGCTGTTTTTT.

The V call is TRBV4-2, the J call TRBJ1-2; D ambiguous. CDR1 and CDR2 from the germline V gene are LGHNA and YNFKEQ. V dropped 3 bases and J dropped 6 bases, with 17 bases sitting between them. CDR3 length: 15 residues. The CDR3 loop reads CASSQGNLELDGYTF. DNA for the CDR3: TGTGCCAGCAGCCAGGGAAACCTTGAGTTGGATGGCTACACCTTC.

The chain carries TRBV19 and TRBJ1-5, with TRBD1 matching over 7 bases. J gave up 7 bases and V 6 bases, and 12 bases lay outside the gene matches. The CDR3 has 15 amino acids. Per the germline V gene, CDR1 is LNHDA and CDR2 is SQIVND (reference sequence). The DNA for the CDR3 is TGTGCCAGTAGCGGCACAGGGGTGGTCGGACAGCCCCAGCATTTT. Translation: CASSGTGVVGQPQHF. Variable domain in full (rest from reference TRBV19 and TRBJ1-5): DGGITQSPKYLFRKEGQNVTLSCEQNLNHDAMYWYRQDPGQGLRLIYYSQIVNDFQKGDIAEGYSVSREKKESFPLTVTSAQKNPTAFYLCASSGTGVVGQPQHFGDGTRLSIL.

Many counts were recorded for this clonotype. The J gene is TRBJ2-5, the V gene TRBV7-2, with no clear D. CDR1 and CDR2 from the germline V gene are SGHTA and FQGNSA. The CDR3 totals 12 residues. V lost 5 bases, J lost 4 bases, and 8 bases lay in between. The CDR3 is CASSPSSETQYF. CDR3 coding DNA: TGTGCCAGCAGCCCGTCCTCAGAGACCCAGTACTTC.

This clonotype was observed a few times. The V and J genes are TRBV3-1 and TRBJ2-3, with 9 bases that match TRBD2. CDR1 is LGHDT and CDR2 is YNNKEL in the germline V gene (reference sequence). Trimming removed 5 bases from V and 0 bases from J; junction bases left unmatched: 6. This CDR3 has 16 residues. The CDR3 spells CASSYVAGVSTDTQYF. In DNA form, the CDR3 reads TGTGCCAGCAGCTACGTAGCGGGAGTTAGCACAGATACGCAGTATTTT.

This clonotype was counted ten times or more. This chain connects TRBV27 to TRBJ2-1, with D perhaps matching TRBD1 (7 bases). This CDR3 has 18 residues. V was clipped by 0 bases and J by 1 base, with 16 bases between them. Germline-derived CDR1 and CDR2 are MNHEY and SMNVEV (reference sequence). Written as DNA, the CDR3 is TGTGCCAGCAGTTTATCGGGGGGCCCACAGGGGTCCTACAATGAGCAGTTCTTC. Residues: CASSLSGGPQGSYNEQFF.

This sequence joins TRBV27 and TRBJ1-5; 7 positions agree with TRBD1. This CDR3 region has 15 residues. The trim removed 3 bases at V and 7 bases at J, leaving 9 bases unmatched. The germline gives CDR1 MNHEY, CDR2 SMNVEV (reference sequence). CDR3 sequence (DNA): TGTGCCAGCAGTTTCAGGGGGAGGGGGGGACAGCCCCAGCATTTT. Translating gives CASSFRGRGGQPQHF.

This clonotype was picked up many times. The rearrangement links TRBV7-3 to TRBJ2-1; tentatively, D is TRBD1 (5 bases). The CDR3 runs to 15 residues. CDR1 is SGHTA, CDR2 FQGTGA, per germline. The germline V and J ends were trimmed by 5 bases and 5 bases, with 16 bases remaining between them. For the CDR3, the DNA is TGTGCCAGCAGCCCGGGTAGCAGGGCCAACAATGAGCAGTTCTTC. Amino acids: CASSPGSRANNEQFF.